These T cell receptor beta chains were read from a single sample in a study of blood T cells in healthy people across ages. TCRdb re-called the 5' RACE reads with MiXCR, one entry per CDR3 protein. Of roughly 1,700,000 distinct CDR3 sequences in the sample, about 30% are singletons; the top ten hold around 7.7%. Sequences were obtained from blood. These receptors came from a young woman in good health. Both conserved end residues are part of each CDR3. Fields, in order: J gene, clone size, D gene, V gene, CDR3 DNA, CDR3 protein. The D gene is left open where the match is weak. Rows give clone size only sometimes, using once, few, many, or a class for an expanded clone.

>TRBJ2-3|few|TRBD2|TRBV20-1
TGCAGTGCACATAACCCCAGCGGGGAATACACAGATACGCAGTATTTT
CSAHNPSGEYTDTQYF
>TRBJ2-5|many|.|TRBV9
TGTGCCAGCAGCTATATGGGGGACCTGTACCAAGAGACCCAGTACTTC
CASSYMGDLYQETQYF
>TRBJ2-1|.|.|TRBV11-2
TGTGCCAACAGCTTAACAGCGGAGTTTCACAATGAGCAGTTCTTC
CANSLTAEFHNEQFF
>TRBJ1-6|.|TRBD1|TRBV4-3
TGCGCCAGCAGCCAAGTGGACAGGGGGTCACCCCTCCACTTT
CASSQVDRGSPLHF
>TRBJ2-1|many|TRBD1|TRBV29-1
TGCAGCGTTGGCCGACAGGGGGCGGCGGGCAATGAGCAGTTCTTC
CSVGRQGAAGNEQFF
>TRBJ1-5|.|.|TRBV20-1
TGCAGTGCCCACAGGGCCCGGGATCAGCCCCAGCATTTT
CSAHRARDQPQHF
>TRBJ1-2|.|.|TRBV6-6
TGTGCCAGCACCGAGGACAGCCCAAGGGCCTCCACCTTC
CASTEDSPRASTF
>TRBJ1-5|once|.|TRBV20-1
TGCAGTGCCCTCGACAGTTCACATAGCAATCAGCCCCAGCATTTT
CSALDSSHSNQPQHF
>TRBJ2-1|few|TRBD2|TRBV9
TGTGCCAGCAGCGTAGCCCAGGCGGGACTAGGACATGAGCAGTTCTTC
CASSVAQAGLGHEQFF
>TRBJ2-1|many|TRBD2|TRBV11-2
TGTGCCAGCAGCCCTACTCGCGGGGGGGTCAATGAGCAGTTCTTC
CASSPTRGGVNEQFF
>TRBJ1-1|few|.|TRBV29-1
TGCAGCGTTGGGCCTGGGGCGGTCGAAGCTTTCTTT
CSVGPGAVEAFF
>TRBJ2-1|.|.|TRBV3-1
TGTGCCAGCAGCCAAGACAAGAGGTCCGATAACAATGAGCAGTTCTTC
CASSQDKRSDNNEQFF
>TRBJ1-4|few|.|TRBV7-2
TGTGCCAGCAGCCTCGGGACGATAGTGACTAATGAAAAACTGTTTTTT
CASSLGTIVTNEKLFF
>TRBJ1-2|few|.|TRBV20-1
TGCAGTGCTGACCCTGGGGGCTATCGCTACACCTTC
CSADPGGYRYTF
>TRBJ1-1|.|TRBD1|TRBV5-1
TGCGCCAGCAGCCGACAGGGCCCTTCACTAGAGAACACTGAAGCTTTCTTT
CASSRQGPSLENTEAFF
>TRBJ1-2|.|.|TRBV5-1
TGCGCCAGCAGCTTTTCAGGATCGTCCTATGGCTACACCTTC
CASSFSGSSYGYTF
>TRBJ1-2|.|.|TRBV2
TGTGCCAGCAGCTCCGGGGGGGCGATAGGCTATGGCTACACCTTC
CASSSGGAIGYGYTF
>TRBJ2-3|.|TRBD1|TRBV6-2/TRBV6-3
TGTGCCAGCAGCAAACCCGGGACCCACAGGGGAACAGATACGCAGTATTTT
CASSKPGTHRGTDTQYF
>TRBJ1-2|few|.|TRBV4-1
TGCGCCAGCAGCCAAGTCCCAGTAAACTATGGCTACACCTTC
CASSQVPVNYGYTF
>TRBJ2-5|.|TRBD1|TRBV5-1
TGCGCCAGCAGCTTGCCGCTCGGACAGGGGCAAGAGACCCAGTACTTC
CASSLPLGQGQETQYF
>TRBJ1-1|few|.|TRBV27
TGTGCCAGCAGGGGTCTGATGGGGCGCGACATGAACACTGAAGCTTTCTTT
CASRGLMGRDMNTEAFF
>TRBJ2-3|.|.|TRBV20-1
TGCAGTGCTAGAGATACGGGTCTAAGAGATACGCAGTATTTT
CSARDTGLRDTQYF
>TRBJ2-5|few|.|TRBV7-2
TGTGCCAGCAGCAGATCCGGGACAGAGACCCAGTACTTC
CASSRSGTETQYF
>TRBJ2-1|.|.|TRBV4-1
TGCGCCAGCTCCGTGGAGGGGATTAACGGGCTCTACAATGAGCAGTTCTTC
CASSVEGINGLYNEQFF
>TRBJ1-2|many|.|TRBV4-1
TGCGCCAGCAGCCGATACATAGGGGGTGTTTATGGCTACACCTTC
CASSRYIGGVYGYTF
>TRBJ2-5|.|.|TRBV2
TGTGCCAGCAGGGAGAGGGCGGACCAAGAGACCCAGTACTTC
CASRERADQETQYF
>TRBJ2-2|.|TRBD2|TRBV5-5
TGTGCCAGCAGTTCTGCCCCGCGGCGGGGGGCAGGCACCGGGGAGCTGTTTTTT
CASSSAPRRGAGTGELFF
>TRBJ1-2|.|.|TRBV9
TGTGCCAGCAGCCCCTTATCCGGGGTGAATCTCTATGGCTACACCTTC
CASSPLSGVNLYGYTF
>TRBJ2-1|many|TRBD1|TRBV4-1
TGCGCCAGCAGCCCTCGACAGGGGGCCTACAATGAGCAGTTCTTC
CASSPRQGAYNEQFF
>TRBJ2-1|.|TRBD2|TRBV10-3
TGTGCCATCAGGGGAGCGGGAGAAGGGCCTGAGCAGTTCTTC
CAIRGAGEGPEQFF
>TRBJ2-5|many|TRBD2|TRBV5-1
TGCGCCAGCAGCTCCCCTGGGACTATCCAAGAGACCCAGTACTTC
CASSSPGTIQETQYF
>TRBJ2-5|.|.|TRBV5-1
TGCGCCAGCAGCCTGACGTACAGGGAAGAGACCCAGTACTTC
CASSLTYREETQYF
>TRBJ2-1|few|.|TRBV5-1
TGCGCCAGCAGCTTGGTAGGTCGCGAGAGTGAGCAGTTCTTC
CASSLVGRESEQFF
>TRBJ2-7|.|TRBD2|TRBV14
TGTGCCAGCAGCCAAGGATTTTTAGGGTCGGGGGGCTCCTACGAGCAGTACTTC
CASSQGFLGSGGSYEQYF
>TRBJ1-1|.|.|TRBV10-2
TGCGCCAGCAGTGGACAGGACGTGAACACTGAAGCTTTCTTT
CASSGQDVNTEAFF
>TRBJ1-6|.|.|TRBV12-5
TGTGCTAGTGGTTTGGTTACGGAGGGGGCCCTCCACTTT
CASGLVTEGALHF
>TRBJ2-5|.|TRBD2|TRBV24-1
TGTGCCACCAGTGATCTCCAGCGGGGGGGCCAAGAGACCCAGTACTTC
CATSDLQRGGQETQYF
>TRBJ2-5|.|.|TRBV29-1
TGCAGCGGAAGTGGGGTGGTGGAGACCCAGTACTTC
CSGSGVVETQYF